This T cell receptor beta chain was captured in a study of cytomegalovirus exposure and HLA in healthy donors. Notes on the study in general: In a later analysis, an Asian-associated ancestry cluster reportedly showed fewer N-insertions than the 666-donor mean. In a later analysis, at a false discovery rate of 0.05, about 17,000 TCR beta sequences matched HLA alleles.

Details on this clone: Antigen unknown.

In germline, CDR1 is MNHEY, CDR2 SVGAGI. The CDR3 sequence is 13 residues long. V shed 6 bases and J shed 1 base, with 9 bases lying between them. The PCR was carried out with 60 Vbeta primers and 13 Jbeta primers. Generated by immunoSEQ multiplex PCR, the TCRdb table keeps only in-frame clones and is missing some. The data hold about 130,000 clones, with approximately 82% observed a single time. The receptor comes from a man aged 18 to 29 in good health and CMV-seropositive. The source material was PBMCs. The chain uses TRBV6-5 and TRBJ1-2; TRBD1 is a possible D gene (5 bases). The CDR3 bases are TGTGCCAGCAGACCGACAGATAACTATGGCTACACCTTC. Translating it yields CASRPTDNYGYTF.